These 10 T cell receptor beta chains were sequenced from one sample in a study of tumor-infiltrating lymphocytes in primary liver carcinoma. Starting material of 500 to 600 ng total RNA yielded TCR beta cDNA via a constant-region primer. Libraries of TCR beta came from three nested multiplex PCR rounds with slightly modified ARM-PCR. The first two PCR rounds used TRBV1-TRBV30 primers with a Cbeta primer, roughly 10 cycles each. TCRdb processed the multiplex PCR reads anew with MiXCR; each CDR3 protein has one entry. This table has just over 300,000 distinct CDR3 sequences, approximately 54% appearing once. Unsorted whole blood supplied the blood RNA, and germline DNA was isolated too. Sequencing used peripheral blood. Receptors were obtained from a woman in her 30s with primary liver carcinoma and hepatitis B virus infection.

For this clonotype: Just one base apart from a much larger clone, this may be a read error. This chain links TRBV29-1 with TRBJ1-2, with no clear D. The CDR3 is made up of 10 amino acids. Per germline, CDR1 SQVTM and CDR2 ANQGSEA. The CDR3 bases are TGCAGCGTCACCGATCATGGCTACAACTTC. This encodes CSVTDHGYNF. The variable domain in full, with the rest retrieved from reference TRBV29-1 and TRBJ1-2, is SAVISQKPSRDICQRGTSLTIQCQVDSQVTMMFWYRQQPGQSLTLIATANQGSEATYESGFVIDKFPISRPNLTFSTLTVSNMSPEDSSIYLCSVTDHGYNFGSGTRLTVV.

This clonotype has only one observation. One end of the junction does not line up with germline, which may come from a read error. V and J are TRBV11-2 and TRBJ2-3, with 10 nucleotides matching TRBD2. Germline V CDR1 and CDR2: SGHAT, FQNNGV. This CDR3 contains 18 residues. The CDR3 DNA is TGTGCCAGCAGCTTAGGGGCTAGCGGGAGTGGTAACACAGATATGCAGTATTTT. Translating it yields CASSLGASGSGNTDMQYF.

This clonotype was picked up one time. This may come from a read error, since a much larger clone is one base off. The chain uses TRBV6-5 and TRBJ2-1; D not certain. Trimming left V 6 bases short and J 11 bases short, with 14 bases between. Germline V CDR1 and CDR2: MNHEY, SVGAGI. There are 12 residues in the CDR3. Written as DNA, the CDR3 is TGTGCCAGCAGGCGCGGCAGGACCCAGCAGTTCTTC. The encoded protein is CASRRGRTQQFF.

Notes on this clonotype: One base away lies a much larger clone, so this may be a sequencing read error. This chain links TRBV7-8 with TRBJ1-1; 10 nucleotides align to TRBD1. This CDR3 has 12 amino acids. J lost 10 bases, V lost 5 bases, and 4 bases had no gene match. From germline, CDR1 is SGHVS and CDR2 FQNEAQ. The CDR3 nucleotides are TGTGCCAGCAGCATGCGGGACAGGGGAGCTTTCTTT. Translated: CASSMRDRGAFF.

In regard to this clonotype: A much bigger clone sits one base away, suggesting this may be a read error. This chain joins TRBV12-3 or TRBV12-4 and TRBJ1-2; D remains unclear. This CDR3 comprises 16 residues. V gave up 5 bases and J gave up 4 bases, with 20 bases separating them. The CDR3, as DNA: TGTGCCAGCAGTCCACAGAGCACAATTTACCCCTATGGCTACACCTTC. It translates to CASSPQSTIYPYGYTF.

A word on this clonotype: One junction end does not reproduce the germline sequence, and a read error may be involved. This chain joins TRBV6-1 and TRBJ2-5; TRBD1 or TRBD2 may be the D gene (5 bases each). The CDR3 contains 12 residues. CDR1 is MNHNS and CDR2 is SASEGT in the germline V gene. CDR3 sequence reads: CASRERGVTQNF. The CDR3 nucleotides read TGTGCCAGCAGAGAAAGAGGGGTGACCCAGAACTTC.

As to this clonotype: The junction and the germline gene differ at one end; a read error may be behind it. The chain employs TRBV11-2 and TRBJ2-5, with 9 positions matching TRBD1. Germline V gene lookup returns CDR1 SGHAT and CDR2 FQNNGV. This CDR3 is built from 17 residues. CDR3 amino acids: CASSLLLSGQGTETRYF. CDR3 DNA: TGTGCCAGCAGTCTTCTTCTGAGTGGACAGGGGACAGAGACCCGGTACTTC.

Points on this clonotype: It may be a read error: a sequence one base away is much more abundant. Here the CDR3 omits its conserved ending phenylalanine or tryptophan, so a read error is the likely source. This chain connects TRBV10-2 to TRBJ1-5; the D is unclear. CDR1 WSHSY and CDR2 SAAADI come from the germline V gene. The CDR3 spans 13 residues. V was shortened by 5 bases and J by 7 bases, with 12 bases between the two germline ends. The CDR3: CASSQLETQPQHS. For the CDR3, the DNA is TGCGCCAGCAGTCAACTCGAAACCCAGCCCCAGCATTCT.

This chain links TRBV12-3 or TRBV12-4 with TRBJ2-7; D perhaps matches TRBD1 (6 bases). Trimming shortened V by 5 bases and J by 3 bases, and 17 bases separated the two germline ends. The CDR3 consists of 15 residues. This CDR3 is CASSELQGFGYEQYF. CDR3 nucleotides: TGTGCCAGCAGTGAACTACAGGGATTTGGCTACGAGCAGTACTTC.

The CDR3 region has the DNA TGTGCCAGCAGCCTACCGCTAGGTAATGAGCAGTTCTTC. As protein: CASSLPLGNEQFF. This chain links TRBV7-9 with TRBJ2-1; no definite D call. The CDR3 loop spans 13 amino acids. Germline lookup yields CDR1 SEHNR and CDR2 FQNEAQ (reference sequence). Trimming pared 5 bases from V and 7 bases from J, leaving 12 bases between.